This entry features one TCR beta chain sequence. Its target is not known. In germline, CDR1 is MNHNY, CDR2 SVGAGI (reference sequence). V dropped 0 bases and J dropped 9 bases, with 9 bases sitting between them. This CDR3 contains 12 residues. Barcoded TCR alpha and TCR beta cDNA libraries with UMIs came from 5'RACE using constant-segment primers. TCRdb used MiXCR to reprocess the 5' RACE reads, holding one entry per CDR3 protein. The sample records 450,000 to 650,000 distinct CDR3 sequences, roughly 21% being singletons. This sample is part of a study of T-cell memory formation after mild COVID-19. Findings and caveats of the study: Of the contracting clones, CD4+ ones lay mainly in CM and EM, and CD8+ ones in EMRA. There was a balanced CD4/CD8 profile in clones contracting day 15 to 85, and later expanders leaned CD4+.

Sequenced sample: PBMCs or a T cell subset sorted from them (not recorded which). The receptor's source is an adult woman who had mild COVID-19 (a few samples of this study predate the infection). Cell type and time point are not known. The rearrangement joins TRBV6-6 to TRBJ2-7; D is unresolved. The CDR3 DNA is TGTGCCAGCAGTTACTCTGGTGGCGGGCAGTACTTC. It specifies CASSYSGGGQYF.